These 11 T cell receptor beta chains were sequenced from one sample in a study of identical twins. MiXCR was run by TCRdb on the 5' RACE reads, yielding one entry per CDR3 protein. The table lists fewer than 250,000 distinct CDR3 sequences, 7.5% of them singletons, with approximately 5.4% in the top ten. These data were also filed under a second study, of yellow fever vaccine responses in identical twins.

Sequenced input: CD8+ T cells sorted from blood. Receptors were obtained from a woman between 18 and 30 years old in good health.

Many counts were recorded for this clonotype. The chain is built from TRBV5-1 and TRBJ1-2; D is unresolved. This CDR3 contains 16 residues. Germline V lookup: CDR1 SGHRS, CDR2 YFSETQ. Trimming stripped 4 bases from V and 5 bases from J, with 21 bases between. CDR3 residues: CASSPGSAVFGYGYTF. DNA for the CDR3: TGCGCCAGCAGCCCTGGCTCAGCCGTTTTCGGTTATGGCTACACCTTC.

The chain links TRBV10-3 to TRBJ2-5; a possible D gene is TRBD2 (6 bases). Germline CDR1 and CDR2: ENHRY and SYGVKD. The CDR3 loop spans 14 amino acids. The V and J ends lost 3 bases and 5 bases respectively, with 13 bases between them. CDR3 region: CAISDNGSRETQYF. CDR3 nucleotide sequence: TGTGCCATCAGTGACAACGGGAGCCGGGAGACCCAGTACTTC.

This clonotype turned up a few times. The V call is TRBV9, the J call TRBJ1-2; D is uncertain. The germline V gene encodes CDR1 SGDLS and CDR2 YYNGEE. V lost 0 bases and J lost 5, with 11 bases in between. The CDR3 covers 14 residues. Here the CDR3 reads CASSVGGWEYGYTF. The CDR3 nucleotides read TGTGCCAGCAGCGTAGGCGGGTGGGAATATGGCTACACCTTC. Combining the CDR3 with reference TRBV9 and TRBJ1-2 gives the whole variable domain DSGVTQTPKHLITATGQRVTLRCSPRSGDLSVYWYQQSLDQGLQFLIQYYNGEERAKGNILERFSAQQFPDLHSELNLSSLELGDSALYFCASSVGGWEYGYTFGSGTRLTVV.

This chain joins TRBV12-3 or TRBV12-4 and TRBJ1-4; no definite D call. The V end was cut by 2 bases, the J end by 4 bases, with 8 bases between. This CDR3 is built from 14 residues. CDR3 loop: CASSLRQSNEKLFF. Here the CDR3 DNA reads TGTGCCAGCAGTTTAAGGCAGAGTAATGAAAAACTGTTTTTT.

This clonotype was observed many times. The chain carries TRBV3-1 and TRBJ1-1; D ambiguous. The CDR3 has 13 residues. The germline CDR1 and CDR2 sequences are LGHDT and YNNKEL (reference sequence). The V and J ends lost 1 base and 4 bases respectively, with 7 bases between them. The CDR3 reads CASSQGPTTEAFF. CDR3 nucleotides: TGTGCCAGCAGCCAAGGGCCTACCACTGAAGCTTTCTTT.

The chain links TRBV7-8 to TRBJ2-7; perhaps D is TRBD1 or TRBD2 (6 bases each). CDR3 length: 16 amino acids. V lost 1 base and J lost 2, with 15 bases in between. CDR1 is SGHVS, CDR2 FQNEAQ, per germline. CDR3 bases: TGTGCCAGCAGCTTAGGGCGAGGGCGGGACACCTACGAGCAGTACTTC. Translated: CASSLGRGRDTYEQYF.

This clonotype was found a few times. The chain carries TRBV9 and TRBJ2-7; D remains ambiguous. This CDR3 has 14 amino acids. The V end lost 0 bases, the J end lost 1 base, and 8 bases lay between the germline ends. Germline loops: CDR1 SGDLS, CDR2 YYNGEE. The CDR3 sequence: CASSVGAGSYEQYF. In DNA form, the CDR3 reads TGTGCCAGCAGCGTAGGGGCCGGGTCCTACGAGCAGTACTTC.

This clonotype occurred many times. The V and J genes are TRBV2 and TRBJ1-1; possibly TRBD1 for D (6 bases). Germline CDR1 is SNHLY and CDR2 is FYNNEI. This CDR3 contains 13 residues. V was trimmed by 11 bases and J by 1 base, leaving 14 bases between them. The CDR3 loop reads CAVERGRNTEAFF. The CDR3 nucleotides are TGTGCCGTGGAGAGGGGGAGGAACACTGAAGCTTTCTTT.

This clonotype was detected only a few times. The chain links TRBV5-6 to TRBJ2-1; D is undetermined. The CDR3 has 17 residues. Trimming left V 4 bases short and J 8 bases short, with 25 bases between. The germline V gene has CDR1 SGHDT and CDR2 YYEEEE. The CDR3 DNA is TGTGCCAGCAGCCCAGTATCTAGGGTGGAGTACATCGATGAGCAGTTCTTC. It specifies CASSPVSRVEYIDEQFF. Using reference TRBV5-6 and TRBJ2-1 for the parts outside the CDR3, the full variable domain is DAGVTQSPTHLIKTRGQQVTLRCSPKSGHDTVSWYQQALGQGPQFIFQYYEEEERQRGNFPDRFSGHQFPNYSSELNVNALLLGDSALYLCASSPVSRVEYIDEQFFGPGTRLTVL.

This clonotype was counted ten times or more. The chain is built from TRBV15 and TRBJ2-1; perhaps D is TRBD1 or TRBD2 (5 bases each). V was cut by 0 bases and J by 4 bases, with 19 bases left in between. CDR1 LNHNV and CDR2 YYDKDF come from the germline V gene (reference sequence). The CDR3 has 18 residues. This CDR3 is CATSRDLTGVGGYNEQFF. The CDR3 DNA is TGTGCCACCAGCAGAGATTTAACAGGAGTTGGGGGTTACAATGAGCAGTTCTTC.

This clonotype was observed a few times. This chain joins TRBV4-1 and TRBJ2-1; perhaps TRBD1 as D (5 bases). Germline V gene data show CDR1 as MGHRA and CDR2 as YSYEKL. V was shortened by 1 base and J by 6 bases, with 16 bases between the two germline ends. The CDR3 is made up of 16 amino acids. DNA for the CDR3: TGCGCCAGCAGCCAAGCGTCAGGGCGGTCGGCCAATGAGCAGTTCTTC. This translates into CASSQASGRSANEQFF.